This T cell receptor beta chain was retrieved from a study of blood T cell repertoires in COVID-19 (dated by TCRdb to the early 2020s). Regarding the complete study: The collaborator samples originated in the United States, Italy and Spain and spanned the acute and convalescent phases of COVID-19. Where available, HLA class I and class II types were obtained from metadata supplied by the sample provider rather than from assay-based typing. The prospective study material was composed of cDNA or gDNA derived from T cells, B-cell-depleted T cells, or PBMCs. Deeply sampled blood TCRbeta repertoires from subjects exposed to, actively infected with, or recovered from COVID-19 were included in the dataset. Samples came from the ongoing ImmuneRACE study (first 160 participants) plus 1,254 subjects from 6 global collaborators. A freely available public database, intended as a resource for researchers studying the immune response to SARS-CoV-2, is where the repertoires were released. The sample metadata nearly always contained a de-identified subject ID, COVID-19 status, age in years and sex.

Turning to this clone: What antigen it recognizes has not been identified. No per-base quality is available; no much larger clone lies one base away.

The investigation overall reported the following: Clinical and demographic metadata were provided uncurated, with the amount varying by source and participant.

The cysteine opens and the phenylalanine closes a CDR3 of 14 amino acids. The kept DNA is CDR3 alone, 42 bases in frame from the first base. The germline V gene (reference sequence) provides CDR1 LGHDT and CDR2 YNNKEL. The junction carries 19 bases between V and J, which are trimmed by 4 bases and 10 bases respectively. TCRbeta CDR3 regions were amplified from genomic DNA by means of the immunoSEQ Assay, a bias-controlled multiplex PCR. For the original study's pipeline: Within the assay, amplification of reference gene primers was used to estimate how many nucleated cells each sample contained. To quantify the absolute abundance of each unique TCRbeta CDR3 rearrangement, sequence reads were collapsed and filtered. For each sample, productive Simpson clonality was calculated by taking the square root of Simpson's diversity index across productive rearrangements. The source is immuneACCESS, and TCRdb retained only in-frame sequences with V and J called. Part of the clones is not carried over; for the studies checked, unresolved V genes explain less than half of this, and the remainder is unexplained. V and J calls and clone size come straight from that table; D and trimming were deduced from the DNA. The sample records more than 200,000 clones, about 87% of which are singletons. The top ten clonotypes cover approximately 1.8% of the sample.

Collaborating institutions collected whole blood in K2EDTA tubes following their own protocols. For TCRbeta analysis, collaborators shipped samples as frozen whole blood, isolated PBMCs, or DNA extracted from either of those sample types. Material: peripheral blood. The V and J segments used are TRBV3-1 (or the pseudogene TRBV3-2) and TRBJ1-1; the D gene is perhaps TRBD1, on 6 matching bases. The sequence was collected from a man between 65 and 85 years old with acute or convalescent COVID-19. CDR3 loop: CASSPRDMGSSAFF. The DNA sequence is as follows: TGTGCCAGCAGCCCACGGGACATGGGCTCTTCAGCTTTCTTT.